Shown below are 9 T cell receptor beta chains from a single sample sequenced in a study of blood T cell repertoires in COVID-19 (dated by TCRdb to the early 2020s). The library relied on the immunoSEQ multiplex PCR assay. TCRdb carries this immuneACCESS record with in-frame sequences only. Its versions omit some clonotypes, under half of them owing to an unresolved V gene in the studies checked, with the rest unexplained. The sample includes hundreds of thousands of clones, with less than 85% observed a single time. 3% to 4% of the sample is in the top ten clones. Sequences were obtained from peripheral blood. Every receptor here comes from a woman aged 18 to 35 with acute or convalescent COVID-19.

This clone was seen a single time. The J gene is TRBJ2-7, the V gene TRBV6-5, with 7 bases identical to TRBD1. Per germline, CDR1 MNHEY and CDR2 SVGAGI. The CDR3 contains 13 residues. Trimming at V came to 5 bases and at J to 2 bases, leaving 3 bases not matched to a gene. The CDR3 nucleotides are TGTGCCAGCAGTACCGGGACAGCCTACGAGCAGTACTTC. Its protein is CASSTGTAYEQYF.

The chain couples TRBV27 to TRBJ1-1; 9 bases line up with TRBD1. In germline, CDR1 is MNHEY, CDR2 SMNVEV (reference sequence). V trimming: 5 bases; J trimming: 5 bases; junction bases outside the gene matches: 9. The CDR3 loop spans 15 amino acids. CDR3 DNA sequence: TGTGCCAGCAGTCCCAGGACAGGGGAGGCGACTGAAGCTTTCTTT. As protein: CASSPRTGEATEAFF.

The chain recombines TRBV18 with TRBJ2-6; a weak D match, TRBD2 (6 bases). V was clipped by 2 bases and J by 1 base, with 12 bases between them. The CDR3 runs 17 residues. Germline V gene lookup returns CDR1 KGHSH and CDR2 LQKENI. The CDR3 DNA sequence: TGTGCCAGCTCACCAGTACTCGGGGGATCTGGGGCCAACGTCCTGACTTTC. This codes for CASSPVLGGSGANVLTF.

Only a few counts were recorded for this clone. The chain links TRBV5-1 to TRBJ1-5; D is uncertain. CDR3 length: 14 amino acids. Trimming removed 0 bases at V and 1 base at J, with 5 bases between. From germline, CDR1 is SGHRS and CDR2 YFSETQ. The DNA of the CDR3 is TGCGCCAGCAGCTTGGACTTGAGCAATCAGCCCCAGCATTTT. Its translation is CASSLDLSNQPQHF.

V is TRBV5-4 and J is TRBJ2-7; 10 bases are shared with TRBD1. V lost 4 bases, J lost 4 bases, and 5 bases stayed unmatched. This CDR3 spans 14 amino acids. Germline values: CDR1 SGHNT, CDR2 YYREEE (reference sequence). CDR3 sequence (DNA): TGTGCCAGCAGCCCCTCGGGACAGGGGTACGAGCAGTACTTC. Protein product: CASSPSGQGYEQYF.

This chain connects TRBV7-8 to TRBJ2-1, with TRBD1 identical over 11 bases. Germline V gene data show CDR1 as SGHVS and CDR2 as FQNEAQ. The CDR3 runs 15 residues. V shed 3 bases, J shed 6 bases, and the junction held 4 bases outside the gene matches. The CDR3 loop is CASSFSGTGGNEQFF. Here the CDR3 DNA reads TGTGCCAGCAGCTTCTCCGGGACAGGGGGCAATGAGCAGTTCTTC.

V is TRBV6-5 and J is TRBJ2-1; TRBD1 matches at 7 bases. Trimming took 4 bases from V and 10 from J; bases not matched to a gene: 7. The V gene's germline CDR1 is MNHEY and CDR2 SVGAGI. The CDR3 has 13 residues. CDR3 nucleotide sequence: TGTGCCAGCAGTTTCCTGGACAGGAACGAGCAGTTCTTC. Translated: CASSFLDRNEQFF.

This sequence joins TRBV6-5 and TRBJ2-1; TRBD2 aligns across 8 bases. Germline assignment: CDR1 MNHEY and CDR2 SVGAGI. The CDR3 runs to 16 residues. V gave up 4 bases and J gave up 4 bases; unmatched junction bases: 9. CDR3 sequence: CASSSFTSGLYNEQFF. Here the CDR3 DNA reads TGTGCCAGCAGTTCCTTTACTAGCGGCCTTTACAATGAGCAGTTCTTC.

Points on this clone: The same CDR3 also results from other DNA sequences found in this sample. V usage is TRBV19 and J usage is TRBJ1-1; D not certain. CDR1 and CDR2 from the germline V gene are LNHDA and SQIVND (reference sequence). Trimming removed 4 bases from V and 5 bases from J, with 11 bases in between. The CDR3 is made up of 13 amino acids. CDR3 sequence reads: CASSTGFGTEAFF. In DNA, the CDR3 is TGTGCCAGTAGTACGGGTTTCGGTACTGAAGCTTTCTTT.